What follows are 27 T cell receptor beta chains derived from one specimen sequenced in a study of T cell repertoires in aging, cancer and after chemotherapy. Rearranged V-D-J TRB sequences were amplified with a mixed TRB-A/B primer pool. TCRdb passed the multiplex PCR reads through MiXCR, listing each CDR3 protein once. This table has approximately 6,300 distinct CDR3 sequences, roughly 40% appearing once. Peripheral blood genomic DNA, not sorted cells or RNA, was the template. The sequenced material came from blood. These TCRs come from a human donor with a blood cancer.

The chain recombines TRBV10-3 with TRBJ1-2; D remains unclear. Trimming cost V 6 bases and J 8 bases, with 13 bases left between them. Germline V gives CDR1 ENHRY, CDR2 SYGVKD. The CDR3 runs 12 residues. The CDR3 here is CAIRISVEGYTF. The CDR3 DNA follows: TGTGCCATCAGAATCTCAGTTGAAGGCTACACCTTC.

The rearrangement joins TRBV27 to TRBJ2-1, with TRBD1 as a possible D gene (6 bases). CDR3 length: 14 amino acids. V gave up 1 base and J gave up 5 bases, with 9 bases separating them. CDR1 MNHEY and CDR2 SMNVEV come from the germline V gene (reference sequence). In nucleotides, the CDR3 is TGTGCCAGCAGTTTATGGGGGCCCCACAATGAGCAGTTCTTC. Its translation is CASSLWGPHNEQFF.

This clonotype was seen a handful of times. Its ends do not fully match the called genes, so a read error is possible. V is TRBV19 and J is TRBJ1-1; D not certain. The length of the CDR3 is 12 residues. The germline gives CDR1 LNHDA, CDR2 SQIVND (reference sequence). The CDR3 sequence is CASSLDRDSAFF. CDR3 in DNA: TGTGCCAGTAGTTTAGACCGTGACTCGGCTTTCTTT.

This chain joins TRBV6-5 and TRBJ2-1; D unclear. V was trimmed by 0 bases and J by 8 bases, leaving 5 bases between them. CDR1 and CDR2 (germline): MNHEY, SVGAGI. The CDR3 has 12 amino acids. The CDR3: CASSYSKDEQFF. The CDR3 DNA sequence: TGTGCCAGCAGTTACTCGAAGGATGAGCAGTTCTTC.

The genes are TRBV20-1 and TRBJ1-5; D ambiguous. The CDR3 consists of 13 residues. Trimming pared 5 bases from V and 2 bases from J, leaving 10 bases between. CDR1 and CDR2 from the germline V gene are DFQATT and SNEGSKA (reference sequence). This CDR3 is CSAVVVGNQPQHF. The CDR3 DNA is TGCAGTGCTGTCGTAGTCGGCAATCAGCCCCAGCATTTT.

The V gene is TRBV29-1, the J gene TRBJ2-2, with TRBD2 matching over 15 bases. J lost 5 bases, V lost 7 bases, and 5 bases had no gene match. Germline V gene sequence: CDR1 SQVTM, CDR2 ANQGSEA. CDR3 length: 15 residues. The CDR3 here is CSASGLAGGTGELFF. The CDR3 DNA reads TGCAGCGCATCGGGACTAGCGGGAGGTACCGGGGAGCTGTTTTTT.

V gene TRBV6-6 combines with J gene TRBJ1-3; TRBD1 is a possible D gene (5 bases). In germline, CDR1 is MNHNY, CDR2 SVGAGI (reference sequence). With 6 bases removed from V and 1 base from J, the gap between germline ends came to 16 bases. The CDR3 totals 16 residues. Here the CDR3 reads CASRERGLESGNTIYF. The CDR3 bases are TGTGCCAGCAGAGAACGGGGGTTGGAGTCTGGAAACACCATATATTTT.

V and J are TRBV24-1 and TRBJ2-1; 12 bases line up with TRBD2. The V segment lost 4 bases and the J segment 8 bases; nucleotides outside the gene matches: 8. Germline lookup yields CDR1 KGHDR and CDR2 SFDVKD. This CDR3 region has 16 residues. CDR3 in DNA: TGTGCCACCAGTGACCCACTAGCGGGAGGTAGGGATGAGCAGTTCTTC. It specifies CATSDPLAGGRDEQFF.

The chain joins TRBV21-1 to TRBJ2-3; TRBD2, the D gene given by the table, was not confirmed from the DNA. TRBV21-1 is given as a pseudogene. The CDR3 loop spans 20 amino acids. The CDR3 sequence is CASSTVGGSGRGERTDTQYF. CDR3 in DNA: TGTGCCAGCAGCACCGTGGGGGGTAGCGGGAGGGGAGAGCGCACAGATACGCAGTATTTT.

The sample holds a few counts of this clonotype. The chain combines TRBV6-5 with TRBJ1-6; TRBD1 might be the D (6 bases). The CDR3 extends over 12 amino acids. Germline lookup yields CDR1 MNHEY and CDR2 SVGAGI. Trimming stripped 6 bases from V and 8 bases from J, with 8 bases between. The CDR3 protein is CASRRQDSPLHF. CDR3 bases: TGTGCCAGCAGGCGACAGGATTCACCCCTCCACTTT.

This chain links TRBV20-1 with TRBJ1-2; 10 bases are a match to TRBD1. The CDR3 loop spans 16 amino acids. V shed 5 bases and J 6 bases; nucleotides not matched to a gene: 15. CDR1 and CDR2 (germline): DFQATT, SNEGSKA (reference sequence). Here the CDR3 DNA reads TGCAGTGCTGGACGGTTAAGGACAGGGGGGGGTGATGGCTACACCTTC. Translated: CSAGRLRTGGGDGYTF.

The chain recombines TRBV5-6 with TRBJ2-1; D possibly corresponds to TRBD2 (6 bases). Between the trimmed V and J ends, which lost 4 bases and 5 bases, there was a span of 13 bases. The germline gives CDR1 SGHDT, CDR2 YYEEEE. CDR3 length: 14 residues. The CDR3 coding sequence is TGTGCCAGCAGCCGGGGACTTCCTAACAATGAGCAGTTCTTC. It is translated as CASSRGLPNNEQFF. The complete variable domain, with remaining parts taken from reference TRBV5-6 and TRBJ2-1, reads DAGVTQSPTHLIKTRGQQVTLRCSPKSGHDTVSWYQQALGQGPQFIFQYYEEEERQRGNFPDRFSGHQFPNYSSELNVNALLLGDSALYLCASSRGLPNNEQFFGPGTRLTVL.

This clonotype was counted only a few times. This rearrangement joins TRBV20-1 to TRBJ2-7, with 8 nucleotides matching TRBD1. The V gene end was trimmed by 6 bases and the J gene end by 7 bases; junction bases not matched to a gene: 5. The CDR3 length is 11 residues. Germline values: CDR1 DFQATT, CDR2 SNEGSKA (reference sequence). This CDR3 reads CSATGVWEQYF. In DNA, the CDR3 is TGCAGTGCGACAGGGGTTTGGGAGCAGTACTTC.

The CDR3 loop reads CASSGTAEKLFF. As DNA, the CDR3 is TGTGCCAGCAGCGGGACAGCCGAAAAACTGTTTTTT. This rearrangement joins TRBV6-2 or TRBV6-3 to TRBJ1-4; 7 bases map to TRBD1. With 6 bases clipped from V and 8 bases from J, the junction kept 3 bases outside the gene matches. CDR3 size: 12 residues. The germline gives CDR1 MNHEY, CDR2 SVGEGT.

V gene TRBV5-6 combines with J gene TRBJ2-7; D not resolved. Germline lookup yields CDR1 SGHDT and CDR2 YYEEEE. CDR3 length: 11 amino acids. Trimming left V 2 bases short and J 3 bases short, with 3 bases between. The CDR3 sequence is CASSFGYEQYF. CDR3 DNA: TGTGCCAGCAGCTTTGGCTACGAGCAGTACTTC.

This sequence joins TRBV27 and TRBJ2-1; TRBD2 aligns across 11 bases. Germline values: CDR1 MNHEY, CDR2 SMNVEV (reference sequence). The CDR3 covers 18 residues. Unmatched junction bases numbered 8, after V lost 3 bases and J lost 1 base. In DNA, the CDR3 is TGTGCCAGCAGTTTCACTAGCGGGAGATCGGGATCCTACAATGAGCAGTTCTTC. It is translated as CASSFTSGRSGSYNEQFF.

V usage is TRBV5-4 and J usage is TRBJ2-7; 11 bases are shared with TRBD2. This CDR3 has 16 residues. Germline V gives CDR1 SGHNT, CDR2 YYREEE (reference sequence). J lost 4 bases, V lost 0 bases, and 6 bases had no gene match. CDR3 coding DNA: TGTGCCAGCAGCTTGGGGCGGACTAGCGGGTATTACGAGCAGTACTTC. Translating it yields CASSLGRTSGYYEQYF.

This clonotype appeared a few times. The chain employs TRBV19 and TRBJ2-7; the D gene could be TRBD1 or TRBD2 (5 bases each). Germline lookup yields CDR1 LNHDA and CDR2 SQIVND (reference sequence). Trimming stripped 7 bases from V and 6 bases from J, with 16 bases between. The CDR3 totals 13 residues. The CDR3 loop is CASNQLGTVEQYF. For the CDR3, the DNA is TGTGCCAGTAACCAATTGGGGACCGTCGAGCAGTACTTC.

This clonotype has more than one count but fewer than ten. The rearrangement links TRBV12-3 or TRBV12-4 to TRBJ2-5, with 13 nucleotides matching TRBD2. Trimming removed 4 bases from V and 6 bases from J; junction bases left unmatched: 5. The CDR3 is made up of 15 amino acids. The DNA of the CDR3 is TGTGCCAGCAGTTGGACTAGCGGGAGTGTTAAGACCCAGTACTTC. This sequence encodes CASSWTSGSVKTQYF.

This chain connects TRBV27 to TRBJ2-1; TRBD2 aligns across 9 bases. The germline V gene has CDR1 MNHEY and CDR2 SMNVEV (reference sequence). Germline trimming cut 6 bases from V and 4 bases from J; bases unmatched to any gene: 10. This CDR3 is 16 amino acids long. For the CDR3, the DNA is TGTGCCAGCAGGAGACTTGCTAGCGGGGATTACAATGAGCAGTTCTTC. Residues: CASRRLASGDYNEQFF.

The V call is TRBV5-6, the J call TRBJ2-3; the D call may be TRBD1 or TRBD2 (5 bases each). V shed 3 bases and J shed 2 bases, with 13 bases lying between them. Germline V gene lookup returns CDR1 SGHDT and CDR2 YYEEEE. This CDR3 spans 15 amino acids. CDR3 coding DNA: TGTGCCAGCAGCTCTGGGACGACAGTCACAGATACGCAGTATTTT. It yields the protein CASSSGTTVTDTQYF.

The sample holds one count of this clonotype. The chain is built from TRBV27 and TRBJ1-2; TRBD1 is a possible D gene (5 bases). Trimming shortened V by 5 bases and J by 4 bases, and 20 bases separated the two germline ends. Germline loops: CDR1 MNHEY, CDR2 SMNVEV (reference sequence). The CDR3 has 16 amino acids. CDR3 DNA: TGTGCCAGCAGTCCATACCGGGGGTCCTGGAGCTATGGCTACACCTTC. Translating gives CASSPYRGSWSYGYTF.

The rearrangement links TRBV27 to TRBJ2-2; 7 nucleotides agree with TRBD2. Germline values: CDR1 MNHEY, CDR2 SMNVEV (reference sequence). J lost 5 bases, V lost 3 bases, and 9 bases had no gene match. CDR3 length: 16 amino acids. CDR3 loop: CASSLYGQGGTGELFF. Here the CDR3 DNA reads TGTGCCAGCAGTTTGTACGGGCAGGGAGGGACCGGGGAGCTGTTTTTT.

There are a few counts of this clonotype. This chain connects TRBV29-1 to TRBJ2-5; no definite D call. Germline V CDR1 and CDR2: SQVTM, ANQGSEA. The CDR3 is made up of 13 amino acids. Trimming took off 3 bases at V and 2 bases at J, with 10 bases between the two ends. The CDR3 spells CSVDNRFQETQYF. The CDR3 DNA reads TGCAGCGTTGATAACAGATTTCAAGAGACCCAGTACTTC.

The chain carries TRBV6-5 and TRBJ2-7, with D perhaps matching TRBD2 (6 bases). Trimming removed 5 bases from V and 0 bases from J, with 14 bases in between. Germline CDR1 reads MNHEY; CDR2 reads SVGAGI. This CDR3 contains 15 residues. CDR3: CASSEFGGISYEQYF. CDR3 bases: TGTGCCAGCAGTGAATTCGGGGGAATCTCCTACGAGCAGTACTTC.

The V and J genes are TRBV5-5 and TRBJ1-6; D remains ambiguous. Trimming removed 4 bases from V and 6 bases from J, with 14 bases in between. Germline assignment: CDR1 SGHKS and CDR2 YYEKEE (reference sequence). The CDR3 is made up of 15 amino acids. The CDR3 loop reads CASSPGVRPNSPLHF. CDR3 DNA: TGTGCCAGCAGCCCCGGGGTCCGGCCTAATTCACCCCTCCACTTT.

This clonotype was counted a few times. The V call is TRBV5-6, the J call TRBJ2-2; 13 nucleotides agree with TRBD2. The CDR3 consists of 16 residues. Germline values: CDR1 SGHDT, CDR2 YYEEEE. V lost 2 bases to trimming and J lost 5 bases; unmatched junction nucleotides: 3. The CDR3 loop reads CASSLLAGGLTGELFF. The CDR3 DNA sequence: TGTGCCAGCAGCTTACTAGCGGGAGGGCTTACCGGGGAGCTGTTTTTT.